Listed here is a single TCR beta chain. The data were obtained in a study of blood T cell repertoires in COVID-19. Study information: Researchers got acute and convalescent COVID-19 samples from the United States, Italy and Spain.

This CDR3 is built from 14 residues. Trimming stripped 7 bases from V and 3 bases from J, with 15 bases between. Germline values: CDR1 SNHLY, CDR2 FYNNEI. How the authors handled the data: Estimated nucleated cell counts came from reference gene primer amplification. Generated by immunoSEQ multiplex PCR, the TCRdb table keeps only in-frame clones and is missing some. That table is the source of V, J and clone size, and D and trimming were worked out from the DNA. The sample has around 130,000 clones, about 80% seen once. The sequence came from a woman in her 50s with acute or convalescent COVID-19. Sequenced material: peripheral blood. The chain employs TRBV2 and TRBJ1-2, with D unclear. CDR3 sequence (DNA): TGTGCCAGCACCGCCCGGGAGAGGGACTATGGCTACACCTTC. This sequence encodes CASTARERDYGYTF.